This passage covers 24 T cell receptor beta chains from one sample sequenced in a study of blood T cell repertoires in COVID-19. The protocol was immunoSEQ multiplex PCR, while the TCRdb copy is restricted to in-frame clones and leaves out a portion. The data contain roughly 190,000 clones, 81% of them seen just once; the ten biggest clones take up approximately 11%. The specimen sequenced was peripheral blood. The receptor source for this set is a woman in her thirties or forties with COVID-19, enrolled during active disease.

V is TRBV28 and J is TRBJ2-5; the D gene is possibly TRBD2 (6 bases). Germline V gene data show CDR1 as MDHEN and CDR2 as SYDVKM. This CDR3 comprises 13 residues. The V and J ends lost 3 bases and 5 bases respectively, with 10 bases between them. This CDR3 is CASSLVGRETQYF. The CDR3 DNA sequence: TGTGCCAGCAGTTTGGTAGGGAGGGAGACCCAGTACTTC.

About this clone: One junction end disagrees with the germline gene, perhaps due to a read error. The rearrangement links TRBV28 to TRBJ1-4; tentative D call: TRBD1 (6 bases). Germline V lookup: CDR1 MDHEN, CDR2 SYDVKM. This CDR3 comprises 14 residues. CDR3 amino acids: CATSLPRQAEKLFF. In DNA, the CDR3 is TGTGCCACCAGTTTACCGCGACAGGCTGAAAAACTGTTTTTT.

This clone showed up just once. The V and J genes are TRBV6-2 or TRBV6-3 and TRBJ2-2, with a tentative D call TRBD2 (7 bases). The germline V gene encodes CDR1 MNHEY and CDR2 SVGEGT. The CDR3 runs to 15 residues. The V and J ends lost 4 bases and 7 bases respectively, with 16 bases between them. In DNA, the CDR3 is TGTGCCAGCAGTTGGGTGGGGGGGCCTAGCGGGGAGCTGTTTTTT. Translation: CASSWVGGPSGELFF.

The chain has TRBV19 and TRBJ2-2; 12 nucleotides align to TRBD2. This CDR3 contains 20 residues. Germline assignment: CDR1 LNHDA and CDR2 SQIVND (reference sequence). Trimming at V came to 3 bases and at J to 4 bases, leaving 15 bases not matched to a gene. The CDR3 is CASSIQPWSSGGAITGELFF. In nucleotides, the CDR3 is TGTGCCAGTAGTATCCAGCCGTGGTCTAGCGGGGGGGCTATCACCGGGGAGCTGTTTTTT.

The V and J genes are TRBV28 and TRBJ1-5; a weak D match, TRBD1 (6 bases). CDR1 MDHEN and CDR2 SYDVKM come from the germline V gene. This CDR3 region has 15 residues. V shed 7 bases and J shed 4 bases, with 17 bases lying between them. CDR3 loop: CASIPSGTNNQPQHF. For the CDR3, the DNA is TGTGCCAGCATCCCCTCCGGGACAAATAATCAGCCCCAGCATTTT.

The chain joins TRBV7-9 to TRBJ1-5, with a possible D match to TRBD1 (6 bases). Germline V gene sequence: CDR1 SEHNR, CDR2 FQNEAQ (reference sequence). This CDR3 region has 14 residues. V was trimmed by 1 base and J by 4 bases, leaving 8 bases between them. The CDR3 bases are TGTGCCAGCAGCTTAGTGGACAGTAATCAGCCCCAGCATTTT. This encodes CASSLVDSNQPQHF.

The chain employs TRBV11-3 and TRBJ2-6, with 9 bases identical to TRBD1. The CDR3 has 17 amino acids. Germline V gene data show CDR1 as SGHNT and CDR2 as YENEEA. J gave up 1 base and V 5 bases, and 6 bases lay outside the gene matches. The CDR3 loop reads CASSKGQGSSGANVLTF. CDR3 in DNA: TGTGCCAGCAGCAAGGGACAGGGCTCTTCTGGGGCCAACGTCCTGACTTTC.

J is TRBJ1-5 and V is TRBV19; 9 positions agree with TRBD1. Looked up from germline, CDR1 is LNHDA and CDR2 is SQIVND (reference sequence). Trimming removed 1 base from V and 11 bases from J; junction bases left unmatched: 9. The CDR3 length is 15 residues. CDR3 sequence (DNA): TGTGCCAGTAGTATAGCGGGACAGGGATATTTCGCCCAGCATTTT. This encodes CASSIAGQGYFAQHF.

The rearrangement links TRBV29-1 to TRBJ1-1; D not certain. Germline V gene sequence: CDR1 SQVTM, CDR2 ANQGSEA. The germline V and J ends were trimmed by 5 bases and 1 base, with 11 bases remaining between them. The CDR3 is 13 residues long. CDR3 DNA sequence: TGCAGCGTTTACGGTTTGAGGAACACTGAAGCTTTCTTT. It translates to CSVYGLRNTEAFF.

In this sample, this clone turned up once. The DNA of the CDR3 is TGTGCCAGTAGTATAAGTAAAAACCCGGGAGCCCGCACAGATACGCAGTATTTT. The encoded protein is CASSISKNPGARTDTQYF. The genes are TRBV19 and TRBJ2-3; D possibly corresponds to TRBD2 (6 bases). CDR3 length: 18 amino acids. Deletions cut 2 bases from V and 1 base from J, with 19 bases between. CDR1 is LNHDA and CDR2 is SQIVND in the germline V gene (reference sequence).

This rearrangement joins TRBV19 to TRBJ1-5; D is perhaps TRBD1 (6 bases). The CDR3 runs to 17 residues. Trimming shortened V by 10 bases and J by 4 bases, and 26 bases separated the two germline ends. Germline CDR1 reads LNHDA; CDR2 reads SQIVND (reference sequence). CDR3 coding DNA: TGTGCCACCCGAAAACAGGGTCAGGGCCTGCTTAATCAGCCCCAGCATTTT. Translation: CATRKQGQGLLNQPQHF.

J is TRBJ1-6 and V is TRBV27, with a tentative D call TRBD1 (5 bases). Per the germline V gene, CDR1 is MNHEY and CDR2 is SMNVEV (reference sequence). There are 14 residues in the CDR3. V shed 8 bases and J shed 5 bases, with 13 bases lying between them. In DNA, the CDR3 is TGTGCCAGCGGGAACAGGTTTGATAATTCACCCCTCCACTTT. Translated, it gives CASGNRFDNSPLHF.

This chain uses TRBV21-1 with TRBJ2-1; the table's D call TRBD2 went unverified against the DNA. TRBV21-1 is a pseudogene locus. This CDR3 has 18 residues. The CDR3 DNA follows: TGTGCCAGCAGCAAACTCACTAGCGGGAGGTGCTCCTACAATGAGCAGTTCTTC. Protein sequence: CASSKLTSGRCSYNEQFF.

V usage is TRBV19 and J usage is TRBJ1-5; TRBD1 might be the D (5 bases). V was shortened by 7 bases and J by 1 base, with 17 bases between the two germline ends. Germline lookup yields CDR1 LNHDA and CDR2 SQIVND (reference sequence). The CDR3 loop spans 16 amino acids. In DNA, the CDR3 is TGTGCCAGTATGGGGAGGGCGTGGGGGAGCAATCAGCCCCAGCATTTT. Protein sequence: CASMGRAWGSNQPQHF.

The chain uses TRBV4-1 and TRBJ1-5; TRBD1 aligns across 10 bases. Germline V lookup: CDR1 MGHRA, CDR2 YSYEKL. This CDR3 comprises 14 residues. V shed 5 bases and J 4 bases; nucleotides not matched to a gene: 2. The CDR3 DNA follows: TGCGCCAGCAGCAGACAGGGGGCGAATCAGCCCCAGCATTTT. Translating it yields CASSRQGANQPQHF.

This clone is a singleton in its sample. CDR3 coding DNA: TGTGCCAGCAGCGCACCGAATGAGTCCGAGCAGTACTTC. Translation: CASSAPNESEQYF. This sequence joins TRBV12-3 or TRBV12-4 and TRBJ2-7; D not resolved. Deletions cut 6 bases from V and 6 bases from J, with 15 bases between. This CDR3 has 13 residues.

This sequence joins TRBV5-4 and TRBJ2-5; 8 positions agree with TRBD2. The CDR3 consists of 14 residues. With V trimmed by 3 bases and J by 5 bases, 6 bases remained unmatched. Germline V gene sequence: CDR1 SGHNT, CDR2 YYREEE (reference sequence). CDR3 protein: CASSSGTSEETQYF. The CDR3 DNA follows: TGTGCCAGCAGCTCCGGGACTAGTGAGGAGACCCAGTACTTC.

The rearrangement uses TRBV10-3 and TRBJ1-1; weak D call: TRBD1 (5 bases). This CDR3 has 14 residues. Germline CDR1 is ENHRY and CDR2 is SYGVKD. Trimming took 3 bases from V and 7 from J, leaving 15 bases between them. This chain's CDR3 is CAISDPTSQGEAFF. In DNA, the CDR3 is TGTGCCATCAGTGACCCGACTAGTCAGGGTGAAGCTTTCTTT.

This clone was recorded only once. CDR3 protein: CASSQEGTSVFYEQYF. The CDR3 DNA follows: TGCGCCAGCAGCCAGGAAGGGACTAGCGTATTCTACGAGCAGTACTTC. The genes are TRBV4-1 and TRBJ2-7; 10 bases match TRBD2. The CDR3 sequence is 16 residues long. Germline V lookup: CDR1 MGHRA, CDR2 YSYEKL. Unmatched junction bases numbered 8, after V lost 3 bases and J lost 3 bases.

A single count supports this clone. CDR3: CASRTALTAQSGYTF. As DNA, the CDR3 is TGTGCCAGCAGAACCGCTCTGACAGCTCAGAGTGGCTACACCTTC. The chain employs TRBV6-5 and TRBJ1-2, with TRBD1 as a possible D gene (5 bases). The V gene lost 6 bases and the J gene lost 7 bases, with 21 bases spanning the gap. This CDR3 is 15 amino acids long. Germline lookup yields CDR1 MNHEY and CDR2 SVGAGI.

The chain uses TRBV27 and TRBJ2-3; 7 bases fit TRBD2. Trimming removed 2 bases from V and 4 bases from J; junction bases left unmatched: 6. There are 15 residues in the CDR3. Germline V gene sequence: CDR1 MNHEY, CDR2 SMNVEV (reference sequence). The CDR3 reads CASSLASGLPDTQYF. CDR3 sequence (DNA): TGTGCCAGCAGTTTAGCTAGCGGCTTACCAGATACGCAGTATTTT.

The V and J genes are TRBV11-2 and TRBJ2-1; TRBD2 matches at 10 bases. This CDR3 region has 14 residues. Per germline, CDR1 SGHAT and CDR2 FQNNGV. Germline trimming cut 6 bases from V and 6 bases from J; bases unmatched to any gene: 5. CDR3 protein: CASRRAGGSNEQFF. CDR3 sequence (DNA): TGTGCCAGCAGAAGAGCGGGGGGGTCCAATGAGCAGTTCTTC.

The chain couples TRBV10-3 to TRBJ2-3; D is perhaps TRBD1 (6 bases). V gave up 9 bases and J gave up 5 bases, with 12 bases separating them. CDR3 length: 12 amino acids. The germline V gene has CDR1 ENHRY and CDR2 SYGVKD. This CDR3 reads CAIRGRGDTQYF. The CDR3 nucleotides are TGTGCCATTCGAGGCAGGGGAGATACGCAGTATTTT.

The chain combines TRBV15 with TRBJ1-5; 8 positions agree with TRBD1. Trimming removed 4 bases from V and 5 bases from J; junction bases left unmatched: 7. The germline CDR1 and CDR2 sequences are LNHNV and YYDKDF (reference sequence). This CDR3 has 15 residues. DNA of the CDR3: TGTGCCACCAGCACCACAGACAGGGGTGATCAGCCCCAGCATTTT. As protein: CATSTTDRGDQPQHF. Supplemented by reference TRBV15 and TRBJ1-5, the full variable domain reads DAMVIQNPRYQVTQFGKPVTLSCSQTLNHNVMYWYQQKSSQAPKLLFHYYDKDFNNEADTPDNFQSRRPNTSFCFLDIRSPGLGDTAMYLCATSTTDRGDQPQHFGDGTRLSIL.